Following are 24 T cell receptor beta chains from one sample sequenced in a study of cytomegalovirus exposure and HLA in healthy donors. In the PCR, 60 Vbeta and 13 Jbeta primers were used. Generated by immunoSEQ multiplex PCR, the TCRdb table keeps only in-frame clones and is missing some. The table shows 100,000 to 120,000 clones, with roughly 80% occurring only once. The material sequenced was PBMCs. The receptors here all came from a man younger than 40 in good health and CMV-seropositive.

The chain recombines TRBV6-1 with TRBJ2-1; 10 bases are shared with TRBD1. The CDR3 length is 13 residues. Germline CDR1 MNHNS, CDR2 SASEGT. After removal of 8 bases from V and 4 bases from J, the junction contained 2 bases not matched to a gene. The CDR3 reads CASGTGEYNEQFF. The CDR3 nucleotides read TGTGCCAGCGGGACAGGGGAATACAATGAGCAGTTCTTC.

This chain uses TRBV7-9 with TRBJ1-6; 7 positions agree with TRBD1. This CDR3 has 14 amino acids. J gave up 6 bases and V 5 bases, and 4 bases lay outside the gene matches. CDR1 is SEHNR, CDR2 FQNEAQ, per germline (reference sequence). This CDR3 is CASSQWDSNSPLHF. As DNA, the CDR3 is TGTGCCAGCAGCCAATGGGACAGTAATTCACCCCTCCACTTT.

This clone was counted a few times. The gene calls are TRBV11-3 and TRBJ1-2, with D possibly TRBD1 on 6 matching bases. This CDR3 contains 14 residues. Trimming stripped 5 bases from V and 7 bases from J, with 17 bases between. Germline V gene sequence: CDR1 SGHNT, CDR2 YENEEA. CDR3 protein: CASSPGARGRGYTF. As DNA, the CDR3 is TGTGCCAGCAGCCCAGGGGCGAGGGGTCGTGGCTACACCTTC.

The CDR3: CASSEQAGRNYEQYF. CDR3 nucleotide sequence: TGTGCCAGCAGTGAACAGGCGGGGCGTAACTACGAGCAGTACTTC. The chain joins TRBV6-1 to TRBJ2-7; weak D call: TRBD2 (6 bases). The V and J ends lost 2 bases and 3 bases respectively, with 14 bases between them. The CDR3 spans 15 residues. Germline assignment: CDR1 MNHNS and CDR2 SASEGT.

The CDR3 sequence: CASSLRGGRDGYTF. The DNA of the CDR3 is TGTGCCAGCAGCTTACGAGGGGGTAGGGATGGCTACACCTTC. The V call is TRBV7-8, the J call TRBJ1-2; D may be TRBD1 (6 bases). The germline gives CDR1 SGHVS, CDR2 FQNEAQ. CDR3 length: 14 amino acids. The V and J ends lost 2 bases and 6 bases respectively, with 13 bases between them. Full variable domain (remainder filled in from reference TRBV7-8 and TRBJ1-2): GAGVSQSPRYKVAKRGQDVALRCDPISGHVSLFWYQQALGQGPEFLTYFQNEAQLDKSGLPSDRFFAERPEGSVSTLKIQRTQQEDSAVYLCASSLRGGRDGYTFGSGTRLTVV.

The V gene is TRBV7-2, the J gene TRBJ2-3; 10 positions match TRBD2. This CDR3 region has 17 residues. V shed 1 base and J 5 bases; nucleotides not matched to a gene: 9. The germline V gene encodes CDR1 SGHTA and CDR2 FQGNSA. The chain's CDR3 is CASSLVASGGVIDTQYF. The CDR3 DNA sequence: TGTGCCAGCAGCTTAGTGGCTAGCGGGGGTGTTATAGATACGCAGTATTTT.

This rearrangement joins TRBV4-2 to TRBJ1-2; TRBD1 matches 8 bases. V gave up 0 bases and J gave up 4 bases; unmatched junction bases: 4. The length of the CDR3 is 15 residues. Germline CDR1 LGHNA, CDR2 YNFKEQ. The CDR3 here is CASSQEGDRSYGYTF. The CDR3 nucleotides are TGTGCCAGCAGCCAAGAGGGGGACAGGAGCTATGGCTACACCTTC.

This sequence joins TRBV19 and TRBJ2-2, with 9 bases matching TRBD1. The germline gives CDR1 LNHDA, CDR2 SQIVND (reference sequence). V shed 4 bases and J 0 bases; nucleotides not matched to a gene: 0. This CDR3 has 15 amino acids. The CDR3 sequence: CASSRTGANTGELFF. CDR3 bases: TGTGCCAGTAGTAGGACAGGGGCGAACACCGGGGAGCTGTTTTTT.

The chain has TRBV2 and TRBJ1-6; the match to TRBD1 covers 9 bases. The CDR3 has 16 residues. Germline V CDR1 and CDR2: SNHLY, FYNNEI. The trim removed 5 bases at V and 1 base at J, leaving 3 bases unmatched. Here the CDR3 DNA reads TGTGCCAGCAGTACAGGGGGCTTATCCTATAATTCACCCCTCCACTTT. Translated: CASSTGGLSYNSPLHF.

The chain has TRBV29-1 and TRBJ2-1; TRBD1 matches at 8 bases. This CDR3 region has 13 residues. Germline V gene lookup returns CDR1 SQVTM and CDR2 ANQGSEA. V trimming: 4 bases; J trimming: 14 bases; junction bases outside the gene matches: 13. The CDR3: CSVGEQTGARKFF. Here the CDR3 DNA reads TGCAGCGTTGGAGAGCAGACAGGGGCTAGAAAGTTCTTC.

This clone has a count of ten or more. This chain uses TRBV5-1 with TRBJ2-3; possibly TRBD2 for D (6 bases). V lost 7 bases, J lost 2 bases, and 14 bases lay in between. The CDR3 runs to 14 residues. Germline values: CDR1 SGHRS, CDR2 YFSETQ. The CDR3 sequence: CASGGGALTDTQYF. CDR3 DNA: TGCGCCAGCGGTGGCGGGGCACTCACAGATACGCAGTATTTT.

This clone was seen a few times. V gene TRBV28 combines with J gene TRBJ1-5; 8 bases line up with TRBD1. This CDR3 region has 15 residues. V shed 4 bases, J shed 5 bases, and the junction held 7 bases outside the gene matches. The germline gives CDR1 MDHEN, CDR2 SYDVKM. The CDR3 nucleotides read TGTGCCAGCAGTTCCAGGGGGCGGGTAGATCAGCCCCAGCATTTT. Translation gives CASSSRGRVDQPQHF.

The gene calls are TRBV4-1 and TRBJ1-6; the match to TRBD1 covers 9 bases. Per germline, CDR1 MGHRA and CDR2 YSYEKL. V dropped 1 base and J dropped 5; count of bases not matched to a gene: 18. The CDR3 loop spans 21 amino acids. The CDR3 is CASSQGRVGTGRVGDNSPLHF. CDR3 in DNA: TGCGCCAGCAGCCAAGGGAGGGTAGGGACAGGGAGGGTCGGCGATAATTCACCCCTCCACTTT.

The chain employs TRBV27 and TRBJ1-2, with 9 bases that match TRBD1. J lost 2 bases, V lost 10 bases, and 11 bases had no gene match. Looked up from germline, CDR1 is MNHEY and CDR2 is SMNVEV (reference sequence). CDR3 length equals 15 residues. The CDR3 here is CATNPGTGSNYGYTF. The CDR3 region has the DNA TGTGCCACCAACCCCGGGACAGGGTCCAACTATGGCTACACCTTC.

As concerns this clone: This specimen includes other DNA sequences encoding the same CDR3. The DNA of the CDR3 is TGCGCCAGCAGTCTAGGGGGTGGCACTGAAGCTTTCTTT. The encoded protein is CASSLGGGTEAFF. V and J are TRBV5-1 and TRBJ1-1, with D perhaps TRBD1 (6 bases). Between the trimmed V and J ends, which lost 5 bases and 4 bases, there was a span of 12 bases. The CDR3 is 13 residues long. Per the germline V gene, CDR1 is SGHRS and CDR2 is YFSETQ.

The CDR3 loop reads CATTPGQGGTNYGYTF. The CDR3 DNA is TGTGCCACCACCCCGGGACAGGGAGGGACTAACTATGGCTACACCTTC. The chain links TRBV15 to TRBJ1-2; 9 bases agree with TRBD1. The CDR3 runs 16 residues. The germline CDR1 and CDR2 sequences are LNHNV and YYDKDF (reference sequence). The J segment lost 0 bases and the V segment lost 7 bases, leaving 9 bases of the junction unmatched.

Only a few counts were recorded for this clone. The chain couples TRBV19 to TRBJ2-1, with D uncertain. This CDR3 comprises 13 residues. The V gene's germline CDR1 is LNHDA and CDR2 SQIVND (reference sequence). V gave up 8 bases and J gave up 2 bases, with 10 bases separating them. As DNA, the CDR3 is TGTGCCAGTGGGCTGTCTACCTACAATGAGCAGTTCTTC. It is translated as CASGLSTYNEQFF.

The CDR3 sequence is CASSQLGQGVGTEAFF. DNA for the CDR3: TGTGCCAGCAGCCAATTGGGACAGGGAGTGGGAACTGAAGCTTTCTTT. This rearrangement joins TRBV16 to TRBJ1-1; TRBD1 matches 9 bases. CDR1 KGHSY and CDR2 FQNENV come from the germline V gene. The CDR3 extends over 16 amino acids. The V gene end was trimmed by 1 base and the J gene end by 5 bases; junction bases not matched to a gene: 8.

The genes are TRBV5-4 and TRBJ1-2; the match to TRBD1 covers 10 bases. CDR1 and CDR2 (germline): SGHNT, YYREEE (reference sequence). The V gene end was trimmed by 3 bases and the J gene end by 2 bases; junction bases not matched to a gene: 4. The CDR3 is 15 residues long. The CDR3 bases are TGTGCCAGCAGCTCTTCGACAGGGGGCAACTATGGCTACACCTTC. It is translated as CASSSSTGGNYGYTF. The full variable domain, its missing parts supplied by reference TRBV5-4 and TRBJ1-2, is ETGVTQSPTHLIKTRGQQVTLRCSSQSGHNTVSWYQQALGQGPQFIFQYYREEENGRGNFPPRFSGLQFPNYSSELNVNALELDDSALYLCASSSSTGGNYGYTFGSGTRLTVV.

The chain's CDR3 is CAWSSGNRDQPQHF. CDR3 sequence (DNA): TGTGCCTGGAGTAGTGGCAACAGGGATCAGCCCCAGCATTTT. The chain combines TRBV30 with TRBJ1-5; D is perhaps TRBD1 (6 bases). The CDR3 has 14 residues. Germline CDR1 GTSNPN, CDR2 SVGIG (reference sequence). Trimming shortened V by 2 bases and J by 5 bases, and 13 bases separated the two germline ends.

This clone was observed a handful of times. The chain recombines TRBV25-1 with TRBJ2-7, with D possibly matching TRBD1 (6 bases). V was trimmed by 4 bases and J by 0 bases, leaving 13 bases between them. Germline loops: CDR1 MGHDK, CDR2 SYGVNS. The length of the CDR3 is 15 residues. CDR3: CASSGGPTHSYEQYF. DNA of the CDR3: TGTGCCAGCAGTGGGGGGCCGACACACTCCTACGAGCAGTACTTC.

This chain uses TRBV5-1 with TRBJ2-5, with 11 bases that match TRBD1. CDR3 length equals 17 residues. Losses at the gene ends were 0 bases for V and 5 bases for J; bases not matched to a gene: 9. Germline-derived CDR1 and CDR2 are SGHRS and YFSETQ. DNA of the CDR3: TGCGCCAGCAGCTTGGCTTGGACAGGGGGCGCGTGGGAGACCCAGTACTTC. This gives the protein CASSLAWTGGAWETQYF.

The rearrangement uses TRBV5-1 and TRBJ1-1; 9 bases line up with TRBD1. The germline gives CDR1 SGHRS, CDR2 YFSETQ. The J segment lost 10 bases and the V segment lost 5 bases, leaving 9 bases of the junction unmatched. CDR3 length: 13 residues. The DNA for the CDR3 is TGCGCCAGCAGTGTGGACAGGGGAAGTGTAGCTTTCTTT. This gives the protein CASSVDRGSVAFF.

This chain joins TRBV6-6 and TRBJ1-2; D is possibly TRBD1 (5 bases). Germline V gene data show CDR1 as MNHNY and CDR2 as SVGAGI (reference sequence). The CDR3 runs 16 residues. V lost 5 bases to trimming and J lost 0 bases, with 16 bases between them. In DNA form, the CDR3 reads TGTGCCAGCAGTCCCGGCAGGGCCTCTTCTAACTATGGCTACACCTTC. The encoded protein is CASSPGRASSNYGYTF.